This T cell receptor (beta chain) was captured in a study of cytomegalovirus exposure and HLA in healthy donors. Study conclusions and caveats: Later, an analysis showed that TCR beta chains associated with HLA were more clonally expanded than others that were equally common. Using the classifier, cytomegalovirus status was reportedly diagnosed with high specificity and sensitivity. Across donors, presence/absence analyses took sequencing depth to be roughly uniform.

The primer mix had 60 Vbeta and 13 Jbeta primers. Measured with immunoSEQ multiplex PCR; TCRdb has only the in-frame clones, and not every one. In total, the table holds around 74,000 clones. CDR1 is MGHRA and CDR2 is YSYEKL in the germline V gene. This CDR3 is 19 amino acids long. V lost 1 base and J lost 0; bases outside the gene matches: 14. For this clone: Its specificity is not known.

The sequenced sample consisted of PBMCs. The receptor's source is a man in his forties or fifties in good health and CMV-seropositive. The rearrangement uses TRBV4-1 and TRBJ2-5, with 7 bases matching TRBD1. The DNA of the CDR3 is TGCGCCAGCAGCCAAGGGAAATTACGGGACAGCTTATACCAAGAGACCCAGTACTTC. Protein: CASSQGKLRDSLYQETQYF.